This T cell receptor beta chain was captured in a study of esophageal squamous cell carcinoma under preoperative chemotherapy. Using its own MiXCR run on the PCR reads, TCRdb lists one record per CDR3 protein. The sample consists of more than 10,000 distinct CDR3 sequences, 54% of them appearing once. Germline V gene data show CDR1 as SGHTA and CDR2 as FQGNSA. The CDR3 totals 15 residues. Trimming left V 2 bases short and J 6 bases short, with 15 bases between. The table lists this clonotype with a count of one. The time point: before preoperative PTX-NDP chemotherapy. The V call is TRBV7-2, the J call TRBJ2-3, with D uncertain. The sample here was taken from a patient given preoperative chemotherapy. This sequence originates from a human donor with esophageal squamous cell carcinoma. The donor label of this sample is uncertain. The CDR3 reads CASSLIGSHLDTQYF. The DNA for the CDR3 is TGTGCCAGCAGCTTAATTGGTTCTCATCTCGATACGCAGTATTTT.